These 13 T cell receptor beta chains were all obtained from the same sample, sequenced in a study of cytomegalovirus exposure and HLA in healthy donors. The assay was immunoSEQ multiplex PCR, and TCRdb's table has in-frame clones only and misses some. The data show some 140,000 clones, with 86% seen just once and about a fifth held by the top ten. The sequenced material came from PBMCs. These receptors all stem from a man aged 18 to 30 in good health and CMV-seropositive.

CDR3 bases: TGCGCCAGCAGGGACAGGGTGACTCAAGAGACCCAGTACTTC. This translates into CASRDRVTQETQYF. The V gene is TRBV5-1, the J gene TRBJ2-5; 8 bases fit TRBD1. The germline CDR1 and CDR2 sequences are SGHRS and YFSETQ. The CDR3 length is 14 residues. V shed 5 bases and J 2 bases; nucleotides not matched to a gene: 5.

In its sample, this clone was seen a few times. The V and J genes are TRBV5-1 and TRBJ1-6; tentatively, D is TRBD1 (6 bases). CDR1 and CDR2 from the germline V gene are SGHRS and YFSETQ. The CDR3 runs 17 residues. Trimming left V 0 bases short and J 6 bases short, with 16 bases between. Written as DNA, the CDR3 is TGCGCCAGCAGCTTGGCCGGGGGGGCGCAAGGTAATTCACCCCTCCACTTT. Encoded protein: CASSLAGGAQGNSPLHF. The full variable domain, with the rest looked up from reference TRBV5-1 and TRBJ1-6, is KAGVTQTPRYLIKTRGQQVTLSCSPISGHRSVSWYQQTPGQGLQFLFEYFSETQRNKGNFPGRFSGRQFSNSRSEMNVSTLELGDSALYLCASSLAGGAQGNSPLHFGNGTRLTVT.

DNA of the CDR3: TGCGCCAGCAGCACGGGGACAGCGAACACTGAAGCTTTCTTT. Its protein is CASSTGTANTEAFF. V and J are TRBV5-1 and TRBJ1-1; 7 nucleotides agree with TRBD1. Germline V gene data show CDR1 as SGHRS and CDR2 as YFSETQ. The CDR3 consists of 14 residues. Germline trimming cut 4 bases from V and 1 base from J; bases unmatched to any gene: 4.

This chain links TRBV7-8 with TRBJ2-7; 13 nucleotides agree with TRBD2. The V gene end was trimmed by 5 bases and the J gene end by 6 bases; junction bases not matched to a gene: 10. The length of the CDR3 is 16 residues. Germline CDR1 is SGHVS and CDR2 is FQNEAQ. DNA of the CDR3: TGTGCCAGCAGCCCCCATGGACTAGCGGGAGAGAGCGAGCAGTACTTC. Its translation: CASSPHGLAGESEQYF.

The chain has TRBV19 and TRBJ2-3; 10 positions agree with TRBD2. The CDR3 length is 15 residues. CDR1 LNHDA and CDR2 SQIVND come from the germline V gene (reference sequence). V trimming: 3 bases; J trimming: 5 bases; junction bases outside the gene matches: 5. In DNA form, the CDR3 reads TGTGCCAGTAGTATGCTAGCGGGAGCCAGAGATACGCAGTATTTT. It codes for CASSMLAGARDTQYF. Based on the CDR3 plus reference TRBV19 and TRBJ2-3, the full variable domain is DGGITQSPKYLFRKEGQNVTLSCEQNLNHDAMYWYRQDPGQGLRLIYYSQIVNDFQKGDIAEGYSVSREKKESFPLTVTSAQKNPTAFYLCASSMLAGARDTQYFGPGTRLTVL.

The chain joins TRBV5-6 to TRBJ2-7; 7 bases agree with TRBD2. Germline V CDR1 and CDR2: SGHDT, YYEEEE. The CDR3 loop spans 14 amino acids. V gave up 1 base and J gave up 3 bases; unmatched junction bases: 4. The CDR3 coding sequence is TGTGCCAGCAGCTTGCTAGCGGTGAACTACGAGCAGTACTTC. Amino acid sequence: CASSLLAVNYEQYF.

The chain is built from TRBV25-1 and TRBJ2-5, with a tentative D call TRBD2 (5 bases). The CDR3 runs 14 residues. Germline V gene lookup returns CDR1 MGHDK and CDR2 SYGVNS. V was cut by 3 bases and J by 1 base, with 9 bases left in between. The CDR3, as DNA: TGTGCCAGCAGTGATTGGGAGATCCAAGAGACCCAGTACTTC. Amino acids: CASSDWEIQETQYF.

The DNA of the CDR3 is TGTGCCAGCAGCAAAATTTATATGGGGGGTCCTAGCTCCTACGAGCAGTACTTC. This translates into CASSKIYMGGPSSYEQYF. The chain combines TRBV21-1 with TRBJ2-7; the listed D gene, TRBD2, was not tested against the DNA. TRBV21-1 is deemed a pseudogene. The CDR3 has 18 residues.

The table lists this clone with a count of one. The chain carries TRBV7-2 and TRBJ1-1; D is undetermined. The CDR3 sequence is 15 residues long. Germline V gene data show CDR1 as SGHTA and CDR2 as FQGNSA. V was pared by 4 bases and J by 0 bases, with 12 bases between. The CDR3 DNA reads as TGTGCCAGCAGCTCTAGGTCCGGTCTGAACACTGAAGCTTTCTTT. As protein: CASSSRSGLNTEAFF. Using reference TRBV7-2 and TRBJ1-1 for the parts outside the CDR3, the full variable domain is GAGVSQSPSNKVTEKGKDVELRCDPISGHTALYWYRQSLGQGLEFLIYFQGNSAPDKSGLPSDRFSAERTGGSVSTLTIQRTQQEDSAVYLCASSSRSGLNTEAFFGQGTRLTVV.

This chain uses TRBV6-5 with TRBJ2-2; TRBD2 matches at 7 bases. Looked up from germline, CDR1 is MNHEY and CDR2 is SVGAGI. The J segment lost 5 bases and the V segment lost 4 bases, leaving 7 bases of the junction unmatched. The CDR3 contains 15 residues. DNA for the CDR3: TGTGCCAGCAGTTCTCGGTGGGGGGGAACCGGGGAGCTGTTTTTT. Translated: CASSSRWGGTGELFF.

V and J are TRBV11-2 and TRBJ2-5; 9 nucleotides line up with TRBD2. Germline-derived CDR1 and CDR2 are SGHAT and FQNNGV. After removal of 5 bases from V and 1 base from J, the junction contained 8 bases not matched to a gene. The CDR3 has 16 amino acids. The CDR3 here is CASSTRVLAGQETQYF. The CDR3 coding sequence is TGTGCCAGCAGCACCCGGGTACTAGCGGGCCAAGAGACCCAGTACTTC.

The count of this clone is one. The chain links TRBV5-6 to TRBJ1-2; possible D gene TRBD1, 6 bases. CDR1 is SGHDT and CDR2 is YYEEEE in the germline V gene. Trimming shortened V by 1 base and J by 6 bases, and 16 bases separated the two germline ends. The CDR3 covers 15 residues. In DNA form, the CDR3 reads TGTGCCAGCAGCTTGAACAGGGTATTTTCCCATGGCTACACCTTC. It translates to CASSLNRVFSHGYTF.

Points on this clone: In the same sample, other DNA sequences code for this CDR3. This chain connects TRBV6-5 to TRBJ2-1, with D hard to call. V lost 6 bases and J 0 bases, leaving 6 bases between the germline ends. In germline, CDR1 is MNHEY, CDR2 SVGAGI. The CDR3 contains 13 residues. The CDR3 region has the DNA TGTGCCAGCAGCCCCAGCTCCTACAATGAGCAGTTCTTC. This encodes CASSPSSYNEQFF.